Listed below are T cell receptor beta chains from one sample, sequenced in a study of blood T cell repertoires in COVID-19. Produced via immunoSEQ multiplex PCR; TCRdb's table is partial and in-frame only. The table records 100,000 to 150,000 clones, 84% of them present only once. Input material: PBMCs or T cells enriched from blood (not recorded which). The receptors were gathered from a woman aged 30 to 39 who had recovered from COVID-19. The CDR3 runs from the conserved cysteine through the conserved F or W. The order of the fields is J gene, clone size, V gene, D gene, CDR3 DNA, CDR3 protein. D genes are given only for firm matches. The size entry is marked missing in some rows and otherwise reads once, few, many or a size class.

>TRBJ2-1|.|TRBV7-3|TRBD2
TGTGCCAGCAGCTTAACGCGGGGGGCTGCCTACAATGAGCAGTTCTTC
CASSLTRGAAYNEQFF
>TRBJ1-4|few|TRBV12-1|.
TGTGCCAGCAGCTTTGGGATCCGGGACAGGAATGAAAAACTGTTTTTT
CASSFGIRDRNEKLFF
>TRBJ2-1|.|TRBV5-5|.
TGTGCCAGCACCGGCTCCTACAATGAGCAGTTCTTC
CASTGSYNEQFF
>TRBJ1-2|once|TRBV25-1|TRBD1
TGTGCCAGCAGTGCCCCCAGCGGACAGGGCTGGGGCTACACCTTC
CASSAPSGQGWGYTF
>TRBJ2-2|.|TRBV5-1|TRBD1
TGCGCCAGCAGCTTGTCGCGGACAGGGGGAACCGGGGAGCTGTTTTTT
CASSLSRTGGTGELFF
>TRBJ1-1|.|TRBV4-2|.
TGTGCCAGCAGCCAGCGGGGTACTGAAGCTTTCTTT
CASSQRGTEAFF
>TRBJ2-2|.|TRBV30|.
TGTGCCTGGAGTGAAGGGGGGACAGTCCCTCTCACCGGGGAGCTGTTTTTT
CAWSEGGTVPLTGELFF
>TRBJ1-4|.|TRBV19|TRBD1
TGTGCCAGTAGTAACTACAGGGGAATGGGTGAAAAACTGTTTTTT
CASSNYRGMGEKLFF
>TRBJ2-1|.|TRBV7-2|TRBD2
TGTGCCAGCAGCTTAGTTTTCTCTTTGGGTCTAGCGGAATACAATGAGCAGTTCTTC
CASSLVFSLGLAEYNEQFF
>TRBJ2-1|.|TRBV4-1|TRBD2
TGCGCCAGCAGCCAAAGGGGGACACCGGGACTAGCGATTAATGAGCAGTTCTTC
CASSQRGTPGLAINEQFF
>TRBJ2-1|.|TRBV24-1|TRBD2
TGTGCCACCATGGCGAAACAACAGGGGACTAGCCCTTACAATGAGCAGTTCTTC
CATMAKQQGTSPYNEQFF
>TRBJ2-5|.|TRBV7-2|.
TGTGCCAGCAGCTTGTCGGGAGTTGAGACCCAGTACTTC
CASSLSGVETQYF
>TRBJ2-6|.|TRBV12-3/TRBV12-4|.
TGTGCCACAGGGAGGCGAGGGGCCAACGTCCTGACTTTC
CATGRRGANVLTF
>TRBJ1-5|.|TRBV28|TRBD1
TGTGCCAGCAGCAGGGACAGGGTGTATCAGCCCCAGCATTTT
CASSRDRVYQPQHF
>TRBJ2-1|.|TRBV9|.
TGTGCCAGCAGCCGTACCAGTGCCTCCTACAATGAGCAGTTCTTC
CASSRTSASYNEQFF
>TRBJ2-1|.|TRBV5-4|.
TGTGCCAGCAGCTTGGCCGACTCCGACAATGAGCAGTTCTTC
CASSLADSDNEQFF
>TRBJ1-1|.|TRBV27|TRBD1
TGTGCCAGCAGTCGGGACAGGGGTCAGACTGAAGCTTTCTTT
CASSRDRGQTEAFF
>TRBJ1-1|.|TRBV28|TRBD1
TGTGCCAGCAGTTTACGACAGGGAAGATTGGCTGAAGCTTTCTTT
CASSLRQGRLAEAFF
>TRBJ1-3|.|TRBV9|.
TGTGCCAGCAGCCCTACTATGGGCTCTGGAAACACCATATATTTT
CASSPTMGSGNTIYF
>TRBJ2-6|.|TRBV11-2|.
TGTGCCAGCAGCTTAGTGGGCAGGTCCTCTGGGGCCAACGTCCTGACTTTC
CASSLVGRSSGANVLTF
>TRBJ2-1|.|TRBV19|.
TGTGCCAGTAGTATACGACTGGACTCCTACAATGAGCAGTTCTTC
CASSIRLDSYNEQFF
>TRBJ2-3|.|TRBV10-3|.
TGTGCCATCAGGGAGGGGGTTCTAGCCGACACAGATACGCAGTATTTT
CAIREGVLADTDTQYF
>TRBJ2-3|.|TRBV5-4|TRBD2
TGTGCCAGCAGCTCAGGACTAGCGGGAGTGGGAGATACGCAGTATTTT
CASSSGLAGVGDTQYF
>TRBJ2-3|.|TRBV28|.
TGTGCCAGCAGTTTACCCGACGGGGGAAGGACAGATACGCAGTATTTT
CASSLPDGGRTDTQYF
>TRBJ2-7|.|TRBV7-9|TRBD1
TGTGCCAGCAGCTATTGGGACAGCTCCTACGAGCAGTACTTC
CASSYWDSSYEQYF
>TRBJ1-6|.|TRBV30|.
TGTGCCTGGAGGGGCAGTAATTCACCCCTCCACTTT
CAWRGSNSPLHF
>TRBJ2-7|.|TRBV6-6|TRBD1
TGTGCCAGCACGGGACAGGGGTACCACGAGCAGTACTTC
CASTGQGYHEQYF
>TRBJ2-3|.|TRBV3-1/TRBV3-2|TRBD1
TGTGCCAGCAGCCAAGTGGGACAGGTCACAGATACGCAGTATTTT
CASSQVGQVTDTQYF
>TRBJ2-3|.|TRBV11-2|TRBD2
TGTGCCAGCAGCTTAGTCCATGGACTAGTCCCAGATACGCAGTATTTT
CASSLVHGLVPDTQYF
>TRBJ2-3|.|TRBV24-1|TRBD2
TGTGCCACCAGTGACCCAGGGACTATCGGGGCAGATACGCAGTATTTT
CATSDPGTIGADTQYF
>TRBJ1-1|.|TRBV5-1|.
TGCGCCAGCAGCTTGGACTTGAACACTGAAGCTTTCTTT
CASSLDLNTEAFF
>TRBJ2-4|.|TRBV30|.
TGTGCCTGGAGGCAGTTAGCCAAAAACATTCAGTACTTC
CAWRQLAKNIQYF
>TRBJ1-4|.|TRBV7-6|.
TGTGCCAGCAGCTTCGTAGTAACTAATGAAAAACTGTTTTTT
CASSFVVTNEKLFF
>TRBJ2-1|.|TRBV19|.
TGTGCCAGCGGGAGCTCCTACAATGAGCAGTTCTTC
CASGSSYNEQFF
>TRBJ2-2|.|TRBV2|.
TGTGCCAGCCGTACTTCGGGAACCGGGGAGCTGTTTTTT
CASRTSGTGELFF
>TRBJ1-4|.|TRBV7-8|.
TGTGCCAGCAGCTTAGCTTGGGCGGGGGGAACTAATGAAAAACTGTTTTTT
CASSLAWAGGTNEKLFF
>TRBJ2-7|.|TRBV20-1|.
TGCAGTGGTAGTAGGGGCGGAGGGGCCTACGAGCAGTACTTC
CSGSRGGGAYEQYF
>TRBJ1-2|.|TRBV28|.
TGTGCCAGCAGTTTAGGAGGGAAAGGCTACACCTTC
CASSLGGKGYTF
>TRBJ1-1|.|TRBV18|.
TGTGCCAGCTCACCAAACCAAGGGGTTTATGAAGCTTTCTTT
CASSPNQGVYEAFF